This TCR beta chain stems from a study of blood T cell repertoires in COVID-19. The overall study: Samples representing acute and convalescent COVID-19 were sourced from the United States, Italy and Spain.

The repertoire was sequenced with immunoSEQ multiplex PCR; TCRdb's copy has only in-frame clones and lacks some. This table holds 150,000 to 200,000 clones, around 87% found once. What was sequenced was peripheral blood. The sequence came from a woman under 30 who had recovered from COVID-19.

The CDR3 spells CASSVGVGADQETQYF. CDR3 DNA: TGTGCCAGCAGCGTAGGGGTGGGGGCCGACCAAGAGACCCAGTACTTC. The gene calls are TRBV9 and TRBJ2-5, with a possible D match to TRBD1 (6 bases). CDR1 SGDLS and CDR2 YYNGEE come from the germline V gene. The CDR3 is 16 residues long. The V end lost 0 bases, the J end lost 0 bases, and 12 bases lay between the germline ends.